Below, 14 T cell receptor beta chains from the same sample are listed, as sequenced in a study of CD8 T cells in Susac syndrome (dated by TCRdb to 2018 to 2020). The protocol used for the library was the immunoSEQ multiplex PCR assay. RNA was extracted using the RNeasy kit, and about 0.5 to 1 ug of the RNA was reverse transcribed with random hexamers. TCRdb cleaned the public reads at Q25 with fastp, built clones with MiXCR and kept in-frame beta chains. One record per CDR3 amino acid sequence lists the most common genes and DNA. This sample gives about 110,000 distinct CDR3 sequences in total; less than 97% of them show up just once. The ten largest clones take up more than 0.095% of the sample. The source material was CD4+ T cells from PBMCs. These receptor sequences come from a human donor in good health.

The rearrangement links TRBV2 to TRBJ2-7; either TRBD1 or TRBD2 may fit D (5 bases each). CDR3 length: 12 residues. Trimming cost V 6 bases and J 7 bases, with 13 bases left between them. CDR1 and CDR2 (germline): SNHLY, FYNNEI. This CDR3 reads CASRGDVAEQYF. The CDR3 nucleotides read TGTGCCAGCAGGGGGGACGTAGCTGAGCAGTACTTC.

The chain combines TRBV24-1 with TRBJ2-3; D unclear. V was cut by 0 bases and J by 2 bases, with 8 bases left in between. Germline V gene sequence: CDR1 KGHDR, CDR2 SFDVKD. The CDR3 contains 15 residues. CDR3 coding DNA: TGTGCCACCAGTGATTTGATTGGCACCACAGATACGCAGTATTTT. It encodes CATSDLIGTTDTQYF.

V usage is TRBV18 and J usage is TRBJ1-2; D is possibly TRBD1 (5 bases). Trimming took 5 bases from V and 7 from J, leaving 14 bases between them. This CDR3 contains 13 residues. Germline V lookup: CDR1 KGHSH, CDR2 LQKENI. The CDR3 spells CASSERTGAGYTF. The CDR3 DNA follows: TGTGCCAGCTCAGAACGCACCGGGGCTGGCTACACCTTC.

The chain's CDR3 is CASSQTGSSYEQYF. The DNA of the CDR3 is TGTGCCAGCAGTCAGACAGGGAGCTCCTACGAGCAGTACTTC. This chain connects TRBV28 to TRBJ2-7, with 7 bases fitting TRBD1. Germline V gene sequence: CDR1 MDHEN, CDR2 SYDVKM. The J segment lost 0 bases and the V segment lost 5 bases, leaving 4 bases of the junction unmatched. The CDR3 is 14 amino acids.

The genes are TRBV7-2 and TRBJ1-4; D not resolved. The germline V gene has CDR1 SGHTA and CDR2 FQGNSA. The CDR3 loop spans 15 amino acids. V lost 1 base to trimming and J lost 3 bases, with 9 bases between them. The CDR3 DNA sequence: TGTGCCAGCAGCTTAGTTGGATTACCTAATGAAAAACTGTTTTTT. It translates to CASSLVGLPNEKLFF.

The chain links TRBV30 to TRBJ2-3; 7 bases map to TRBD1. Germline assignment: CDR1 GTSNPN and CDR2 SVGIG (reference sequence). The CDR3 runs to 15 residues. Trimming removed 3 bases from V and 3 bases from J; junction bases left unmatched: 9. The CDR3 protein is CAWRVGQGVTDTQYF. The CDR3 coding sequence is TGTGCCTGGAGGGTGGGTCAGGGGGTTACAGATACGCAGTATTTT.

The count of this clonotype is one. The chain combines TRBV24-1 with TRBJ1-1; D is perhaps TRBD1 (6 bases). Deletions cut 3 bases from V and 4 bases from J, with 17 bases between. Germline V gene sequence: CDR1 KGHDR, CDR2 SFDVKD. The CDR3 covers 16 residues. The CDR3 DNA reads TGTGCCACCAGTGATGGGACACCGGGGGGAAGCACTGAAGCTTTCTTT. The encoded protein is CATSDGTPGGSTEAFF.

The rearrangement joins TRBV7-3 to TRBJ2-7; D call uncertain. The CDR3 spans 13 residues. CDR1 is SGHTA and CDR2 is FQGTGA in the germline V gene. V dropped 5 bases and J dropped 7 bases, with 15 bases sitting between them. The CDR3 region has the DNA TGTGCCAGCAGCGTACGATGGGGTACGGAGCAGTACTTC. As protein: CASSVRWGTEQYF.

The chain has TRBV14 and TRBJ2-3; TRBD1 matches at 8 bases. The CDR3 covers 16 residues. Germline trimming cut 1 base from V and 0 bases from J; bases unmatched to any gene: 3. Germline CDR1 is SGHDN and CDR2 is FVKESK. The CDR3 loop is CASSQGTGTSTDTQYF. CDR3 bases: TGTGCCAGCAGCCAAGGGACAGGGACTAGCACAGATACGCAGTATTTT.

This chain uses TRBV18 with TRBJ2-5; no reliable D call. Germline V CDR1 and CDR2: KGHSH, LQKENI. The CDR3 spans 16 residues. Trimming took 8 bases from V and 0 from J, leaving 19 bases between them. The CDR3 bases are TGTGCCAGCAGCCGGCTAAAGGTGGGCAACCAAGAGACCCAGTACTTC. Protein sequence: CASSRLKVGNQETQYF.

The chain uses TRBV12-3 or TRBV12-4 and TRBJ1-5; D gene ambiguous. The V gene lost 2 bases and the J gene lost 1 base, with 6 bases spanning the gap. The CDR3 is 14 residues long. The CDR3 sequence is CASSLSLSNQPQHF. In DNA form, the CDR3 reads TGTGCCAGCAGTTTAAGCCTAAGCAATCAGCCCCAGCATTTT.

V usage is TRBV14 and J usage is TRBJ2-3; D gene uncertain. Germline values: CDR1 SGHDN, CDR2 FVKESK. The CDR3 spans 14 residues. Deletions cut 5 bases from V and 3 bases from J, with 12 bases between. This CDR3 reads CASSALGRTDTQYF. The CDR3, as DNA: TGTGCCAGCAGCGCCCTTGGCAGGACAGATACGCAGTATTTT.

The count of this clonotype is one. The rearrangement uses TRBV5-1 and TRBJ1-5; D call uncertain. This CDR3 comprises 13 residues. The V end lost 7 bases, the J end lost 5 bases, and 13 bases lay between the germline ends. Germline assignment: CDR1 SGHRS and CDR2 YFSETQ. CDR3 in amino acids: CASREGPDQPQHF. CDR3 nucleotides: TGCGCCAGCCGGGAGGGCCCGGATCAGCCCCAGCATTTT.

CDR3 amino acids: CSAREGAKNIQYF. CDR3 DNA sequence: TGCAGTGCTAGAGAGGGGGCCAAAAACATTCAGTACTTC. The chain has TRBV20-1 and TRBJ2-4; D gene uncertain. The CDR3 has 13 residues. CDR1 DFQATT and CDR2 SNEGSKA come from the germline V gene (reference sequence). Trimming left V 0 bases short and J 1 base short, with 4 bases between.